This passage covers 23 T cell receptor beta chains from one sample sequenced in a study of regulatory T cells in long-lasting Graves disease. CDR3 regions were amplified by Arm-PCR using iRepertoire HTBI primers to build TCR beta libraries. TCRdb re-called the multiplex PCR reads with MiXCR, one entry per CDR3 protein. The sample has roughly 510,000 distinct CDR3 sequences, 15% to 20% seen once. The time point denotes: newly diagnosed GD, antithyroid drugs for less than 3 months. Making the TCR library involved RNA that had been extracted from PBMCs. The sample was also reused in another study, on T cells in Graves' hyperthyroidism and ophthalmopathy.

The sequencing used peripheral blood mononuclear cells (PBMCs), collected at new diagnosis, from a patient treated with antithyroid drugs. These receptors all stem from a man aged 18 to 30 with Graves disease.

This rearrangement joins TRBV10-3 to TRBJ2-4; the D is unclear. The CDR3 is 13 amino acids. CDR1 ENHRY and CDR2 SYGVKD come from the germline V gene. The V end was cut by 6 bases, the J end by 2 bases, with 8 bases between. As DNA, the CDR3 is TGTGCCATCAGGCCAGCTACCAAAAACATTCAGTACTTC. Residues: CAIRPATKNIQYF.

This clonotype was observed at least ten times. V is TRBV30 and J is TRBJ1-3; no definite D call. V gave up 0 bases and J gave up 9 bases, with 3 bases separating them. This CDR3 region has 10 residues. Germline V gene lookup returns CDR1 GTSNPN and CDR2 SVGIG (reference sequence). In nucleotides, the CDR3 is TGTGCCTGGAGTGTAAGCACCATATATTTT. Protein product: CAWSVSTIYF.

At least ten counts were recorded for this clonotype. This sequence joins TRBV3-1 and TRBJ1-1, with 8 bases fitting TRBD1. Trimming cost V 0 bases and J 1 base; bases outside gene matches: 4. The germline V gene encodes CDR1 LGHDT and CDR2 YNNKEL (reference sequence). CDR3 length equals 16 residues. The CDR3 DNA reads as TGTGCCAGCAGCCAAGATGTGACAGGGGCGAACACTGAAGCTTTCTTT. Its protein product is CASSQDVTGANTEAFF.

This clonotype was detected ten times or more. The rearrangement joins TRBV2 to TRBJ1-1; D ambiguous. The CDR3 contains 13 residues. CDR1 is SNHLY, CDR2 FYNNEI, per germline. The ends were cut back, 2 bases at V and 7 bases at J, with 11 bases in the middle. This chain's CDR3 is CASSEPPGGEAFF. In DNA form, the CDR3 reads TGTGCCAGCAGTGAACCCCCCGGCGGTGAAGCTTTCTTT.

J is TRBJ2-2 and V is TRBV6-2 or TRBV6-3; D is possibly TRBD1 or TRBD2 (5 bases each). The length of the CDR3 is 16 residues. Between the trimmed V and J ends, which lost 4 bases and 1 base, there was a span of 13 bases. Per the germline V gene, CDR1 is MNHEY and CDR2 is SVGEGT. As DNA, the CDR3 is TGTGCCAGCAGTTTTATCCTGAGGGGGAACACCGGGGAGCTGTTTTTT. Protein: CASSFILRGNTGELFF.

J is TRBJ1-5 and V is TRBV19; D gene unclear. Germline values: CDR1 LNHDA, CDR2 SQIVND (reference sequence). The CDR3 has 16 amino acids. Between the trimmed V and J ends, which lost 3 bases and 0 bases, there was a span of 12 bases. In DNA, the CDR3 is TGTGCCAGTAGTATCTCTAGTTTGGATAGCAATCAGCCCCAGCATTTT. Its protein is CASSISSLDSNQPQHF.

The sample holds a few counts of this clonotype. This chain uses TRBV12-3 or TRBV12-4 with TRBJ1-2, with TRBD1 matching 9 bases. This CDR3 spans 14 amino acids. V shed 6 bases and J 8 bases; nucleotides not matched to a gene: 10. The DNA of the CDR3 is TGTGCCAGCAGACGTACATCCGGGACAGGGGGCTACACCTTC. Translation: CASRRTSGTGGYTF.

This clonotype was counted a few times. CDR3 bases: TGTGCCAGCAGGACAGGGGGCGACTATAGCAATCAGCCCCAGCATTTT. Amino acid sequence: CASRTGGDYSNQPQHF. The chain combines TRBV10-3 with TRBJ1-5; 11 bases fit TRBD1. With V trimmed by 10 bases and J by 0 bases, 8 bases remained unmatched. Germline V gene sequence: CDR1 ENHRY, CDR2 SYGVKD. This CDR3 region has 16 residues.

The chain couples TRBV7-9 to TRBJ2-1; D may match TRBD1 or TRBD2 (6 bases each). The CDR3 totals 14 residues. V lost 6 bases and J lost 6, with 15 bases in between. The germline gives CDR1 SEHNR, CDR2 FQNEAQ (reference sequence). CDR3 residues: CASSSGGGRNEQFF. In DNA form, the CDR3 reads TGTGCCAGCAGTTCTGGTGGGGGGCGCAATGAGCAGTTCTTC.

This clonotype was counted between two and nine times. The chain is built from TRBV12-3 or TRBV12-4 and TRBJ2-3; TRBD2 matches at 7 bases. Trimming removed 8 bases from V and 1 base from J; junction bases left unmatched: 6. The CDR3 runs to 14 residues. The CDR3: CASWGGRRTDTQYF. In nucleotides, the CDR3 is TGTGCCAGCTGGGGAGGGAGGCGCACAGATACGCAGTATTTT.

This clonotype was seen ten or more times. This chain links TRBV28 with TRBJ2-3; no reliable D call. The CDR3 runs to 16 residues. The germline V and J ends were trimmed by 2 bases and 0 bases, with 12 bases remaining between them. CDR1 and CDR2 from the germline V gene are MDHEN and SYDVKM. CDR3 sequence: CASSLRAITSTDTQYF. The CDR3 DNA reads TGTGCCAGCAGTTTAAGGGCCATAACTAGCACAGATACGCAGTATTTT.

The rearrangement joins TRBV12-3 or TRBV12-4 to TRBJ2-5; D not resolved. Trimming took off 4 bases at V and 13 bases at J, with 13 bases between the two ends. The CDR3 is made up of 11 amino acids. The CDR3 loop reads CASSYNIWLYF. The CDR3 nucleotides are TGTGCCAGCAGTTACAATATATGGCTGTACTTC.

This chain links TRBV13 with TRBJ1-6, with D unclear. The germline V gene encodes CDR1 PRHDT and CDR2 FYEKMQ (reference sequence). This CDR3 comprises 16 residues. Deletions cut 0 bases from V and 5 bases from J, with 11 bases between. The CDR3 sequence: CASSLGPASDNSPLHF. The DNA for the CDR3 is TGTGCCAGCAGCTTAGGACCGGCTTCGGATAATTCACCCCTCCACTTT.

This clonotype has ten or more counts. The gene calls are TRBV3-1 and TRBJ2-5; D call uncertain. Germline CDR1 LGHDT, CDR2 YNNKEL (reference sequence). This CDR3 region has 14 residues. V lost 4 bases to trimming and J lost 1 base, with 10 bases between them. The CDR3 sequence: CASSRDGLQETQYF. The DNA for the CDR3 is TGTGCCAGCAGCCGAGACGGGCTCCAAGAGACCCAGTACTTC.

This clonotype was observed a few times. J is TRBJ2-5 and V is TRBV5-1; D gene uncertain. V was shortened by 4 bases and J by 4 bases, with 17 bases between the two germline ends. The CDR3 spans 15 residues. The germline V gene encodes CDR1 SGHRS and CDR2 YFSETQ. The CDR3 reads CASSRDTFPRETQYF. Here the CDR3 DNA reads TGCGCCAGCAGCCGAGACACCTTCCCACGAGAGACCCAGTACTTC. The entire variable domain, with the rest obtained from reference TRBV5-1 and TRBJ2-5, is as follows: KAGVTQTPRYLIKTRGQQVTLSCSPISGHRSVSWYQQTPGQGLQFLFEYFSETQRNKGNFPGRFSGRQFSNSRSEMNVSTLELGDSALYLCASSRDTFPRETQYFGPGTRLLVL.

This clonotype was detected only a few times. The rearrangement links TRBV5-1 to TRBJ1-4; 9 nucleotides match TRBD1. The CDR3 has 14 residues. The V segment lost 6 bases and the J segment 5 bases; nucleotides outside the gene matches: 5. Looked up from germline, CDR1 is SGHRS and CDR2 is YFSETQ. The CDR3 is CASTGQGRNEKLFF. DNA of the CDR3: TGCGCCAGCACAGGACAGGGGCGAAATGAAAAACTGTTTTTT. The full variable domain, rest sourced from reference TRBV5-1 and TRBJ1-4, is KAGVTQTPRYLIKTRGQQVTLSCSPISGHRSVSWYQQTPGQGLQFLFEYFSETQRNKGNFPGRFSGRQFSNSRSEMNVSTLELGDSALYLCASTGQGRNEKLFFGSGTQLSVL.

This clonotype was seen at least ten times. CDR3 sequence reads: CASSLQGAFTEAFF. In DNA, the CDR3 is TGTGCCAGCAGCTTACAGGGGGCGTTTACTGAAGCTTTCTTT. The V call is TRBV7-9, the J call TRBJ1-1; 8 positions match TRBD1. The trim removed 2 bases at V and 5 bases at J, leaving 4 bases unmatched. This CDR3 contains 14 residues. Germline values: CDR1 SEHNR, CDR2 FQNEAQ (reference sequence).

This clonotype has just a few counts. V is TRBV10-1 and J is TRBJ2-3; 8 bases line up with TRBD1. Trimming at V came to 6 bases and at J to 2 bases, leaving 7 bases not matched to a gene. CDR3 length equals 15 residues. The germline CDR1 and CDR2 sequences are WNHNN and SYGVQD (reference sequence). Here the CDR3 reads CASRPGTGITDTQYF. DNA for the CDR3: TGCGCCAGCAGGCCCGGGACAGGAATCACAGATACGCAGTATTTT.

This clonotype came up a few times. This rearrangement joins TRBV20-1 to TRBJ2-4, with TRBD1 matching over 8 bases. V lost 0 bases, J lost 2 bases, and 9 bases stayed unmatched. The CDR3 is 17 residues long. Germline assignment: CDR1 DFQATT and CDR2 SNEGSKA (reference sequence). This CDR3 is CSARDSQGARTKNIQYF. In nucleotides, the CDR3 is TGCAGTGCTAGAGATAGTCAGGGGGCAAGGACCAAAAACATTCAGTACTTC.

As to this clonotype: This could be a read error, since a much larger clone is one nucleotide away. DNA of the CDR3: TGCGCCAGCAGCCCCACCGGGAGTACCTACAATGTGCAGTTCTTC. This sequence encodes CASSPTGSTYNVQFF. The chain carries TRBV5-1 and TRBJ2-1, with D perhaps matching TRBD2 (6 bases). Germline values: CDR1 SGHRS, CDR2 YFSETQ. This CDR3 has 15 residues.

At least ten counts were recorded for this clonotype. J is TRBJ2-3 and V is TRBV2, with TRBD2 matching 10 bases. The CDR3 is 14 amino acids. CDR1 and CDR2 (germline): SNHLY, FYNNEI. V dropped 10 bases and J dropped 2; count of bases not matched to a gene: 6. Here the CDR3 reads CAILTSGNTDTQYF. CDR3 sequence (DNA): TGTGCCATCCTCACTAGCGGGAACACAGATACGCAGTATTTT.

This clonotype was seen many times. The rearrangement uses TRBV9 and TRBJ2-5; unclear D gene. CDR3 length: 11 residues. Between the trimmed V and J ends, which lost 0 bases and 5 bases, there was a span of 2 bases. Germline V gene data show CDR1 as SGDLS and CDR2 as YYNGEE. CDR3: CASSVDETQYF. The CDR3 region has the DNA TGTGCCAGCAGCGTAGATGAGACCCAGTACTTC.

This clonotype was seen repeatedly, ten times or more. This chain uses TRBV7-9 with TRBJ2-7, with D possibly TRBD1 on 6 matching bases. The germline V gene encodes CDR1 SEHNR and CDR2 FQNEAQ (reference sequence). V gave up 5 bases and J gave up 5 bases, with 16 bases separating them. The CDR3 runs to 14 residues. In nucleotides, the CDR3 is TGTGCCAGCAGCCGGGAACAGGGCAAGGACGAGCAGTACTTC. Translating it yields CASSREQGKDEQYF.